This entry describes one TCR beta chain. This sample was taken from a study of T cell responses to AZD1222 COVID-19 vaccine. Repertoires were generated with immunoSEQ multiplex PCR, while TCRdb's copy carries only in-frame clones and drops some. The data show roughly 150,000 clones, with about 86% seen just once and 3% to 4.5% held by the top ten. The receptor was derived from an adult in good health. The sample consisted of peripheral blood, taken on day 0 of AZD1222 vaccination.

The CDR3 nucleotides are TGTGCCAGCAGCTTAGATAGGCACCCTGCCTCCGAGCAGTACTTC. As protein: CASSLDRHPASEQYF. This chain connects TRBV7-2 to TRBJ2-7; no firm D call. V gave up 1 base and J gave up 6 bases, with 16 bases separating them. Germline CDR1 SGHTA, CDR2 FQGNSA. The CDR3 is made up of 15 amino acids.